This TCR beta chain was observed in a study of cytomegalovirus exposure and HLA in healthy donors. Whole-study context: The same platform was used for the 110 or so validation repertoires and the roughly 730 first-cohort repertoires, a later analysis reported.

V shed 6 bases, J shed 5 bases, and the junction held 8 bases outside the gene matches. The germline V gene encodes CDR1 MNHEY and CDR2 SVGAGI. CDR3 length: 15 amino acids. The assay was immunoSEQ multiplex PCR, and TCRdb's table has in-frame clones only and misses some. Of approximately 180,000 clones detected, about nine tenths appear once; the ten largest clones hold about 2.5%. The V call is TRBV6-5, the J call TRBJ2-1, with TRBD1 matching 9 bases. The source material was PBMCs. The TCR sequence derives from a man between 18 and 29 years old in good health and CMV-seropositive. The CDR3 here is CASRSTGGNNNEQFF. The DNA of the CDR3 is TGTGCCAGCAGGAGTACAGGGGGCAATAACAATGAGCAGTTCTTC.